This T cell receptor (beta chain) was recorded in a study of T cell changes during pregnancy in multiple sclerosis. The assay was immunoSEQ multiplex PCR, and TCRdb's table has in-frame clones only and misses some. The table shows 65,000 to 90,000 clones, with approximately 92% occurring only once. V shed 0 bases and J 8 bases; nucleotides not matched to a gene: 9. The CDR3 has 17 amino acids. Germline loops: CDR1 LGHNA, CDR2 YNFKEQ. The clonotype originates from a female donor with multiple sclerosis, enrolled in a pregnancy study. The rearrangement joins TRBV4-2 to TRBJ2-1, with 11 bases matching TRBD2. Source: peripheral blood, taken before pregnancy. The CDR3 DNA reads as TGTGCCAGCAGCCAAGAGGGTTCTAGCGGGAGGATCTATGAGCAGTTCTTC. Translated: CASSQEGSSGRIYEQFF.